This T cell receptor beta chain was found in a study of CD4 T cells in relation to SARS-CoV-2 and coronaviruses. Whole-study context: PBMCs were cultured with antigen for nine to eleven days before TCR beta sequencing. Convalescent patients were under ten males and 4 females; two were Hispanic.

Here immunoSEQ multiplex PCR was the method, and the copy in TCRdb shows in-frame clones only, minus some. The repertoire holds about 36,000 clones, with roughly 80% as singletons. About this clone: Its antigen is unidentified.

Germline values: CDR1 LNHDA, CDR2 SQIVND (reference sequence). CDR3 length: 15 residues. Losses at the gene ends were 9 bases for V and 4 bases for J; bases not matched to a gene: 11. Naive and memory CD4+ T cells were separated from cryopreserved PBMCs. Sequenced sample: naive CD4+ T cells from PBMCs, cultured in vitro. Subset given: naive CD4+ T cells isolated by negative enrichment. The TCR comes from an adult with COVID-19. The J gene is TRBJ1-5, the V gene TRBV19, with TRBD1 matching over 8 bases. The CDR3 DNA sequence: TGTGCCAGCCGGACAGGGATTGGAGGGAATCAGCCCCAGCATTTT. Amino acids: CASRTGIGGNQPQHF.